This TCR beta chain appears in the sequencing data of a study of OX40 agonist ivuxolimab in advanced cancers. Study-wide context: Ivuxolimab, an agonist antibody against OX40 (CD134), was given to patients. Those enrolled were 80% to 85% male, with a mean age of about 60 years and ages from about 20 to 85.

Profiling relied on immunoSEQ multiplex PCR, and the TCRdb table lists in-frame clones only, not all of them. The table includes 80,000 or so clones, 75% to 90% detected once. The CDR3 is 11 residues long. The germline V gene encodes CDR1 MGHDK and CDR2 SYGVNS. V shed 3 bases and J shed 3 bases, with 0 bases lying between them. This clonotype originated in an adult with an advanced solid tumor such as melanoma, head and neck, liver or kidney cancer. The gene calls are TRBV25-1 and TRBJ2-1; D is undetermined. The material sequenced was CD4+ or CD8+ T cells sorted from blood, taken in a trial of the OX40 agonist ivuxolimab. The chain's CDR3 is CASSDYNEQFF. The CDR3 DNA is TGTGCCAGCAGTGACTACAATGAGCAGTTCTTC.